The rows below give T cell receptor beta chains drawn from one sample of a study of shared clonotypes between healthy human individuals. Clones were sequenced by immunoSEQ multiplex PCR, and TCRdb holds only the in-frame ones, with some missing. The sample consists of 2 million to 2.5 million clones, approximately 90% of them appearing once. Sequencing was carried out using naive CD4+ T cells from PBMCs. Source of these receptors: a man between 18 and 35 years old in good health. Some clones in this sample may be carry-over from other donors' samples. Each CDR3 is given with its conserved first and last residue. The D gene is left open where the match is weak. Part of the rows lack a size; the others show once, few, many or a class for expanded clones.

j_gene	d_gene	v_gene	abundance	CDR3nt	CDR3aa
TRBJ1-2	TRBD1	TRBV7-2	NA	TGTGCCAGCAGCCAAGTCCGGGACAGTGACTATGGCTACACCTTC	CASSQVRDSDYGYTF
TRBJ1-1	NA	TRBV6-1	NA	TGTGCCAGCAGTACCAGGGGCCTGGGCACTGAAGCTTTCTTT	CASSTRGLGTEAFF
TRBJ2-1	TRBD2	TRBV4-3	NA	TGCGCCAGCAGCCAGGGACTAGCAGGGCTCAATGAGCAGTTCTTC	CASSQGLAGLNEQFF
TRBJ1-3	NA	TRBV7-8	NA	TGTGCCAGCAGCCCGAAGGGGGGAGGAAACACCATATATTTT	CASSPKGGGNTIYF
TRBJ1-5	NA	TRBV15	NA	TGTGCCACCAGCAGAAAACTGACAGGTTATAGCAATCAGCCCCAGCATTTT	CATSRKLTGYSNQPQHF
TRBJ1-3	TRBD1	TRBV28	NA	TGTGCCAGCAGCGCCCCTCGGGGACAGGGCTCTGGAAACACCATATATTTT	CASSAPRGQGSGNTIYF
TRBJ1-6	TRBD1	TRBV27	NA	TGTGCCAGCAGTCCCCCGGACAGGGACAATTCACCCCTCCACTTT	CASSPPDRDNSPLHF
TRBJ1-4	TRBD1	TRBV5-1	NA	TGCGCCAGCAGTCCTCCGGGACAGGGGAGTGGCAAACTGTTTTTT	CASSPPGQGSGKLFF
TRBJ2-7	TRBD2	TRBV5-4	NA	TGTGCCAGCAGACTTAGCGGGAGTAGGTACGAGCAGTACTTC	CASRLSGSRYEQYF
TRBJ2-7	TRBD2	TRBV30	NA	TGTGCCTGGAGGAGGACTAGCGGGGGCTACGAGCAGTACTTC	CAWRRTSGGYEQYF
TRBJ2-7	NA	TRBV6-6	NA	TGTGCCAGCAGTTACAATGCCGGACCAACACTCTACGAGCAGTACTTC	CASSYNAGPTLYEQYF
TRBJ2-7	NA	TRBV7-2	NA	TGTGCCAGCAGCTTGATCTATGGGGAGGGGGCTTGGGAGCAGTACTTC	CASSLIYGEGAWEQYF
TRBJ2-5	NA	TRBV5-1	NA	TGCGCCAGCAGCTCGCTTGGGGGCACGGAGGAGACCCAGTACTTC	CASSSLGGTEETQYF
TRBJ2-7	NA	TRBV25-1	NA	TGTGCCAGCAGTGCTTTTTCTGGTTTGTTCTCCTACGAGCAGTACTTC	CASSAFSGLFSYEQYF
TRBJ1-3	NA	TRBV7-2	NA	TGTGCCAGCAGCGTAGCCGGGACGGCGCGGCCTGGAAACACCATATATTTT	CASSVAGTARPGNTIYF
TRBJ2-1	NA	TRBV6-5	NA	TGTGCCAGCAGGCAGGGTCCGGGCAATGAGCAGTTCTTC	CASRQGPGNEQFF
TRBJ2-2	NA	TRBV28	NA	TGTGCCAGCAGTTTCTTTCAGCTCCTTCGTACGGAGAACACCGGGGAGCTGTTTTTT	CASSFFQLLRTENTGELFF
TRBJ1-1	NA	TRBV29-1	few	TGCAGCGTTCGGTGGACCGGAGGAACTGAAGCTTTCTTT	CSVRWTGGTEAFF
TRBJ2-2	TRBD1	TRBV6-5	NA	TGTGCCAGCTGTGAGGGGGCCCCGTTGGGGGAGCTGTTTTTT	CASCEGAPLGELFF
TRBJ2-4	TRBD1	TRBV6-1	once	TGTGCCAGCAGTGAACCCCGGACAGGGGCCAAAAACATTCAGTACTTC	CASSEPRTGAKNIQYF
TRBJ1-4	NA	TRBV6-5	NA	TGTGCCGCAGGGATTAATGAAAAACTGTTTTTT	CAAGINEKLFF
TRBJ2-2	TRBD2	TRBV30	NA	TGTGCCTGGAGGCTAGCGGGTACGAACACCGGGGAGCTGTTTTTT	CAWRLAGTNTGELFF
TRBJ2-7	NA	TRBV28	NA	TGTGCCAGTTACACCGGGGGGCTGGACTACGAGCAGTACTTC	CASYTGGLDYEQYF
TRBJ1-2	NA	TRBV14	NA	TGTGCCAGCAGCCCCCGGGACACCTATGGCTACACCTTC	CASSPRDTYGYTF
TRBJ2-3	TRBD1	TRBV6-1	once	TGTGCCAGCAGTGAACTTAACCCAGGGGGCTCCGCAGATACGCAGTATTTT	CASSELNPGGSADTQYF
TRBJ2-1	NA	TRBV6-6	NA	TGTGCCAGCAGCCCTTACATGAATGAGCAGTTCTTC	CASSPYMNEQFF
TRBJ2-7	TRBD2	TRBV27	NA	TGTGCCAGCAGTTTATCCATTAGCGGGAACGAGCAGTACTTC	CASSLSISGNEQYF
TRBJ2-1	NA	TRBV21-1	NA	TGTGCCAGCAGCAAAGTCCGAGACAGCCACTACAATGAGCAGTTCTTC	CASSKVRDSHYNEQFF
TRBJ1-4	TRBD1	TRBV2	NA	TGTGCCAGCAGTGATTTGACAGGGGGTGAAAAACTGTTTTTT	CASSDLTGGEKLFF
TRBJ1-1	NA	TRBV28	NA	TGTGCCAGCAGTACTGGGGGGGCGGGCACTGAAGCTTTCTTT	CASSTGGAGTEAFF
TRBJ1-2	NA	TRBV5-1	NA	TGCGCCAGCAGCTTGCCCAACTCCTATGGCTACACCTTC	CASSLPNSYGYTF
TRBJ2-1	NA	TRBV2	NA	TGTGCCAGCAGGCCGGGGAGTAGCGGTACCTACAATGAGCAGTTCTTC	CASRPGSSGTYNEQFF